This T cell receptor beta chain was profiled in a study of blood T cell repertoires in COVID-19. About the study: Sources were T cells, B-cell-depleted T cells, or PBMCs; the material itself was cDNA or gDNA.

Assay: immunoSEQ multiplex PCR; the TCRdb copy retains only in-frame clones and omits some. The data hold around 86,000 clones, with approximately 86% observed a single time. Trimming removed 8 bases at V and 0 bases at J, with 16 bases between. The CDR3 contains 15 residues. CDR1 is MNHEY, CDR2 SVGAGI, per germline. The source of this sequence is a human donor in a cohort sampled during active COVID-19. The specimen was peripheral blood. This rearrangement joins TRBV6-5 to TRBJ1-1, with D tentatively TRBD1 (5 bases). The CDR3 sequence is CASSLSGTVNTEAFF. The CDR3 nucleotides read TGTGCCAGCTCGCTTTCGGGGACTGTGAACACTGAAGCTTTCTTT.